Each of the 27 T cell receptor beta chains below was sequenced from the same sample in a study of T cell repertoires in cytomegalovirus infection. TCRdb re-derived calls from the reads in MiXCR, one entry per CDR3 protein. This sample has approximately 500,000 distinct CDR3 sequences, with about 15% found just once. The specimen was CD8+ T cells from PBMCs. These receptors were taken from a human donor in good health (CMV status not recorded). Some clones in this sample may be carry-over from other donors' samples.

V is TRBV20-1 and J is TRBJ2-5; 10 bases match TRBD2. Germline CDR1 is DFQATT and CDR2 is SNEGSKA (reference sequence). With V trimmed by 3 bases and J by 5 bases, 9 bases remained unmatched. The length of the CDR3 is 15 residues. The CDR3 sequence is CSASPRTSGEETQYF. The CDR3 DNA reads TGCAGTGCTAGCCCCCGGACTAGCGGTGAGGAGACCCAGTACTTC.

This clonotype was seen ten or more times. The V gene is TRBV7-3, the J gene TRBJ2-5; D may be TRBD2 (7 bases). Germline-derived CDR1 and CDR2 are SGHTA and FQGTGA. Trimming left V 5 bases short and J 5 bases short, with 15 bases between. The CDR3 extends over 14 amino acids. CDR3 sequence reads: CASSPRGGGETQYF. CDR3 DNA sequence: TGTGCCAGCAGCCCCAGAGGGGGAGGGGAGACCCAGTACTTC.

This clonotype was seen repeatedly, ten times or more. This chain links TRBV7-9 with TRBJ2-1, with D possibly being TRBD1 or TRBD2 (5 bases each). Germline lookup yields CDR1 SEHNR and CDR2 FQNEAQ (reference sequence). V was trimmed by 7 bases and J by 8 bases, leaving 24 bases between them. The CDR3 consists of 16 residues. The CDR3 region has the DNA TGTGCCAGCAACCAACGATCGGGACCCGCCAATGATGAGCAGTTCTTC. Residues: CASNQRSGPANDEQFF. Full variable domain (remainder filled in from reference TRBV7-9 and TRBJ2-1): DTGVSQNPRHKITKRGQNVTFRCDPISEHNRLYWYRQTLGQGPEFLTYFQNEAQLEKSRLLSDRFSAERPKGSFSTLEIQRTEQGDSAMYLCASNQRSGPANDEQFFGPGTRLTVL.

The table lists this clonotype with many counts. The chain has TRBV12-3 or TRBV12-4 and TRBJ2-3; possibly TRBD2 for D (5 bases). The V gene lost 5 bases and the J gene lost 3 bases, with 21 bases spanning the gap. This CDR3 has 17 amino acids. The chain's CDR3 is CASSGLAPPLTTDTQYF. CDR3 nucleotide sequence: TGTGCCAGCAGTGGGCTAGCACCTCCCCTTACTACAGATACGCAGTATTTT.

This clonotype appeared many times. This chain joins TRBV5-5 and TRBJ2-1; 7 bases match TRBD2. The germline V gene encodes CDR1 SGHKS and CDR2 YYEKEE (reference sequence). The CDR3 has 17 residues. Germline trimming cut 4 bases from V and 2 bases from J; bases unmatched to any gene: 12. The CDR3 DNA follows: TGTGCCAGCAGCCCCGACTCCACTAGCGTAACCTACAATGAGCAGTTCTTC. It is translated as CASSPDSTSVTYNEQFF.

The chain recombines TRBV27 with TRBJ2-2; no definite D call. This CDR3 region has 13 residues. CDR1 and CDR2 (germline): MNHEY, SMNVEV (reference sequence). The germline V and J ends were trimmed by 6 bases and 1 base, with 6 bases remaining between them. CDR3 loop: CASRWMNTGELFF. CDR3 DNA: TGTGCCAGCAGATGGATGAACACCGGGGAGCTGTTTTTT.

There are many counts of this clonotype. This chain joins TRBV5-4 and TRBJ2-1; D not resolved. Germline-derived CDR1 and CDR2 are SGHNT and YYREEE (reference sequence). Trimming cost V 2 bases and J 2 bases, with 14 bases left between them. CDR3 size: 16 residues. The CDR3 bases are TGTGCCAGCAGCTTAATAAGCAGACTTCCCTACAATGAGCAGTTCTTC. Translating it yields CASSLISRLPYNEQFF.

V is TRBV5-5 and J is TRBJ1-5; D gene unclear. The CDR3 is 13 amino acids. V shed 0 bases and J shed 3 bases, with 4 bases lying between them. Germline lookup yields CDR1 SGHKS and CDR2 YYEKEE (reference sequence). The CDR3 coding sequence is TGTGCCAGCAGCTTGGTCGACAATCAGCCCCAGCATTTT. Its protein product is CASSLVDNQPQHF.

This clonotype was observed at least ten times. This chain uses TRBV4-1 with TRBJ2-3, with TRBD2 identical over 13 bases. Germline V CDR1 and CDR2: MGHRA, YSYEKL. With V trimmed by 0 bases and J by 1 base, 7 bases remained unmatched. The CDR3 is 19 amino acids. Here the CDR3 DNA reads TGCGCCAGCAGCCAAGATTGGACTAGCGGGGGTGGAGGCACAGATACGCAGTATTTT. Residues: CASSQDWTSGGGGTDTQYF.

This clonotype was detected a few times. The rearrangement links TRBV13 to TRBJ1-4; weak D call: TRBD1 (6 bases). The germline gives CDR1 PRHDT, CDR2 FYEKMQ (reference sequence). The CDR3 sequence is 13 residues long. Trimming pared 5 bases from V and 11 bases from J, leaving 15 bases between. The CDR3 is CASSTRAGVKLFF. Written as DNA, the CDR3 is TGTGCCAGCAGCACGCGCGCAGGGGTTAAACTGTTTTTT. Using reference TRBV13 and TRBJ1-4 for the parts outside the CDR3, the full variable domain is AAGVIQSPRHLIKEKRETATLKCYPIPRHDTVYWYQQGPGQDPQFLISFYEKMQSDKGSIPDRFSAQQFSDYHSELNMSSLELGDSALYFCASSTRAGVKLFFGSGTQLSVL.

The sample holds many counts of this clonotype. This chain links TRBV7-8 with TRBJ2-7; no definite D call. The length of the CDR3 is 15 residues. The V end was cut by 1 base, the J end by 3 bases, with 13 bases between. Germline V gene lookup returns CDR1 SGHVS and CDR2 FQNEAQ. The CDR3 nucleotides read TGTGCCAGCAGCTTAGAGGCCAGCCCAAGCTACGAGCAGTACTTC. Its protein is CASSLEASPSYEQYF.

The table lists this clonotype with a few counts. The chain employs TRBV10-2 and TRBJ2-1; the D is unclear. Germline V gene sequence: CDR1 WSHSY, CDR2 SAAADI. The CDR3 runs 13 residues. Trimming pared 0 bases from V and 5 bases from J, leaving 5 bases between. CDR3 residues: CASSESGNNEQFF. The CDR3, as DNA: TGCGCCAGCAGTGAGTCGGGGAACAATGAGCAGTTCTTC.

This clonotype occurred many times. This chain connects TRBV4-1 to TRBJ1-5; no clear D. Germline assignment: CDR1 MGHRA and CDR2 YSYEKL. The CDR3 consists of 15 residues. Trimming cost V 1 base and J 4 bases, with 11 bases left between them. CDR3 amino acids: CASSQVSGVNQPQHF. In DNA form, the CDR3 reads TGCGCCAGCAGCCAAGTCTCGGGTGTTAATCAGCCCCAGCATTTT.

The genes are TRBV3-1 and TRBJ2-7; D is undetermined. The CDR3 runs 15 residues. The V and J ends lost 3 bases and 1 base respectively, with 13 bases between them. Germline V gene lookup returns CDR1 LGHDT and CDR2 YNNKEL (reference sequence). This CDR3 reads CASSQTPDGSYEQYF. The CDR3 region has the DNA TGTGCCAGCAGCCAGACCCCGGACGGTTCCTACGAGCAGTACTTC.

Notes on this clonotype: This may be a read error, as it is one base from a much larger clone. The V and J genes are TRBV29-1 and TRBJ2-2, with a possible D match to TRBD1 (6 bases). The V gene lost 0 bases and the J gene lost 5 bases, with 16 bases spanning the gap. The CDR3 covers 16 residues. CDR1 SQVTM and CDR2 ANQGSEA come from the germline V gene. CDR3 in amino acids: CSVEDLWSGATGELFF. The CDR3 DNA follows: TGCAGCGTTGAAGATCTATGGTCAGGGGCGACCGGGGAGCTGTTTTTT.

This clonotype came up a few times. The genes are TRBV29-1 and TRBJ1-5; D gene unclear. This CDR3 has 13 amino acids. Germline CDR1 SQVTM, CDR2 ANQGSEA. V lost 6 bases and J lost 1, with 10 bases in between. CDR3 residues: CSVLSGSNQPQHF. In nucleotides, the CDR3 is TGCAGCGTCCTATCCGGGAGCAATCAGCCCCAGCATTTT.

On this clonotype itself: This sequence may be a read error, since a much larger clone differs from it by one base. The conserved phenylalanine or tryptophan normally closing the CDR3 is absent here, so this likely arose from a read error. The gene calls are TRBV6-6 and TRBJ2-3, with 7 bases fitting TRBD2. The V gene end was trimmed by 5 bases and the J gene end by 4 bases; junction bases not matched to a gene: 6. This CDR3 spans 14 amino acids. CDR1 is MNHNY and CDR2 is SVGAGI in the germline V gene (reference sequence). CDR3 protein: CASSTGGRADTQYL. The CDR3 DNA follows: TGTGCCAGCAGTACTGGGGGGAGGGCAGATACGCAGTATTTG.

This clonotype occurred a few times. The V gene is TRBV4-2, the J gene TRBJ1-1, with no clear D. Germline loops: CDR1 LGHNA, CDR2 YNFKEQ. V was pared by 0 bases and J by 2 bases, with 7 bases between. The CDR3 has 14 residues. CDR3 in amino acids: CASSQEVVNTEAFF. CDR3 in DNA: TGTGCCAGCAGCCAAGAAGTCGTAAACACTGAAGCTTTCTTT.

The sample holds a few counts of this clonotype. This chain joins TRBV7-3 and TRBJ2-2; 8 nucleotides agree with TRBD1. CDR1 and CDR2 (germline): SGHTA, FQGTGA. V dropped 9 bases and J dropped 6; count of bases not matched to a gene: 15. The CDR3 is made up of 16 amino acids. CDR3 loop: CASPLGQGNFSGELFF. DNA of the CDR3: TGTGCCAGTCCCCTAGGACAGGGAAATTTTTCCGGGGAGCTGTTTTTT.

The CDR3 nucleotides read TGTGCCACCAGCAGAGAGGGACAGGGTTCGCAGTATTTT. This gives the protein CATSREGQGSQYF. This rearrangement joins TRBV15 to TRBJ2-3, with 9 bases that match TRBD1. The CDR3 loop spans 13 amino acids. Trimming took 0 bases from V and 10 from J; bases not matched to a gene: 2. Looked up from germline, CDR1 is LNHNV and CDR2 is YYDKDF (reference sequence).

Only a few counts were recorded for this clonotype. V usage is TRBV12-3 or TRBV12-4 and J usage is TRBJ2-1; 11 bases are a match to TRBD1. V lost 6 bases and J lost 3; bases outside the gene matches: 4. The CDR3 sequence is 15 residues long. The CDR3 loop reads CASRDRGPFYNEQFF. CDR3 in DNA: TGTGCCAGCAGGGACAGGGGGCCCTTCTACAATGAGCAGTTCTTC.

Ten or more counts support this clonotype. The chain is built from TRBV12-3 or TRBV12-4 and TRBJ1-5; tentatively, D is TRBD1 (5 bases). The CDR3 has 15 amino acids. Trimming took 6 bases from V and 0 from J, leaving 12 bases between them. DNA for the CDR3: TGTGCCAGCAGCCCTTTGGGGCCTAGCAATCAGCCCCAGCATTTT. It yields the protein CASSPLGPSNQPQHF.

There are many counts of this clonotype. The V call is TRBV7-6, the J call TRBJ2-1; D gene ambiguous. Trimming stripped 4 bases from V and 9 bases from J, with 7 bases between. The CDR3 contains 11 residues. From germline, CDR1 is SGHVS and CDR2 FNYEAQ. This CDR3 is CASSSTGEQFF. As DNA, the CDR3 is TGTGCCAGCAGCTCCACGGGTGAGCAGTTCTTC.

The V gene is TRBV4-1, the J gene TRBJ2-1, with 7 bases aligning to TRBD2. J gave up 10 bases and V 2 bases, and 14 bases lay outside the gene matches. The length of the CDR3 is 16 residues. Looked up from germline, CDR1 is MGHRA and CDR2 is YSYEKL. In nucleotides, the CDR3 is TGCGCCAGCAGCCAAAACCGGGACTATCTAAGTGCGGAGCAGTTCTTC. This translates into CASSQNRDYLSAEQFF.

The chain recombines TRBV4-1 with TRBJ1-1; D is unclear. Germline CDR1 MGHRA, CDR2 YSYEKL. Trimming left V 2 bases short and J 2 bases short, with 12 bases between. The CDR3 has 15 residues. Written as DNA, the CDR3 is TGCGCCAGCAGCCAAACAGAAACAGTAAACACTGAAGCTTTCTTT. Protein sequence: CASSQTETVNTEAFF.

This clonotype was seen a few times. CDR3 amino acids: CASSLVVGGSYEQYF. The DNA for the CDR3 is TGTGCCAGCAGCTTAGTTGTGGGGGGGTCCTACGAGCAGTACTTC. V and J are TRBV7-9 and TRBJ2-7; 7 bases line up with TRBD2. The junction had 4 bases not matched to a gene; V was cut back by 1 base and J by 1 base. Germline assignment: CDR1 SEHNR and CDR2 FQNEAQ (reference sequence). The CDR3 runs 15 residues.

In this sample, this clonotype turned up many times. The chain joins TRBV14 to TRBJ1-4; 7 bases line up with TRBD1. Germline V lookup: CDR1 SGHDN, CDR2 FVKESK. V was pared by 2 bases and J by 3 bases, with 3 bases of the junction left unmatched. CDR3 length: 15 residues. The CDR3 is CASSQFRGANEKLFF. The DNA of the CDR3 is TGTGCCAGCAGCCAATTCAGGGGGGCTAATGAAAAACTGTTTTTT.